The clone carrying this T cell receptor beta chain showed up just a few times. Its antigen is currently unknown. Treatment described: oral pan-JAK inhibitor, 5-10 mg twice daily. As part of sample collection, lesional scalp punch biopsies and peripheral blood were taken from alopecia areata patients. The sample originates from a study of CD8+ T cells in alopecia areata. Study results and limitations: In patients, TCRs were shared less clearly than in mice, and HLA may possibly be involved.

Germline-derived CDR1 and CDR2 are SQVTM and ANQGSEA. V was clipped by 5 bases and J by 5 bases, with 9 bases between them. This CDR3 contains 12 residues. Reverse transcribed after extraction, RNA yielded cDNA as the sequencing template. Produced via immunoSEQ multiplex PCR; TCRdb's table is partial and in-frame only. The table shows some 170,000 clones, with about 55% occurring only once. Sequenced here: CD8+ T cells sorted from blood, sampled at week 24, from a patient treated with tofacitinib. The rearrangement uses TRBV29-1 and TRBJ1-4; D remains ambiguous. The source is a human donor with alopecia areata. The CDR3 DNA sequence: TGCAGCGTTTTTACATTGAATGAAAAACTGTTTTTT. Translated, it gives CSVFTLNEKLFF.